This TCR beta chain was retrieved from a study of CD8+ T cells in alopecia areata. Treatment specified: oral pan-JAK inhibitor, 5-10 mg twice daily. Following RNA extraction, reverse transcription yielded cDNA that acted as the sequencing template. Sequencing was performed with immunoSEQ multiplex PCR; in TCRdb, only in-frame clones are kept and a portion is missing. The sample includes about 250,000 clones, over 45% of them seen just once. This clonotype originated in a human donor with alopecia areata. Specimen: CD4+ T cells sorted from blood, collected around week 54, from a patient treated with tofacitinib.

CDR3 nucleotide sequence: TGTGCCAGCAGCTTAGCGGGAGGGGGGACCGAAGAGACCCAGTACTTC. This gives the protein CASSLAGGGTEETQYF. The chain carries TRBV7-2 and TRBJ2-5, with D possibly being TRBD2 (7 bases). Germline CDR1 is SGHTA and CDR2 is FQGNSA. The CDR3 has 16 residues. Trimming removed 0 bases from V and 3 bases from J, with 14 bases in between. The variable domain in full, completed from reference TRBV7-2 and TRBJ2-5, reads GAGVSQSPSNKVTEKGKDVELRCDPISGHTALYWYRQSLGQGLEFLIYFQGNSAPDKSGLPSDRFSAERTGGSVSTLTIQRTQQEDSAVYLCASSLAGGGTEETQYFGPGTRLLVL.